The 15 T cell receptor beta chains below were found in one sample sequenced in a study of blood T cell repertoires in COVID-19 (dated by TCRdb to about 2020). The method was the immunoSEQ multiplex PCR assay. This is the immuneACCESS table as TCRdb keeps it, with only in-frame sequences that have V and J called. A part of the clones is gone; compared with another copy, unresolved V genes explain less than half, and the rest is unexplained. The table for this sample lists 200,000 to 250,000 clones; roughly 84% of them were counted only once. The top ten hold approximately 3% of the sample. Sequencing was carried out using peripheral blood. These receptors came from a woman aged 25 to 39 who had recovered from COVID-19.

The CDR3 DNA is TGTGCCAGCAGCTCCCCGGGACAGGGGGCCAGCACTGAAGCTTTCTTT. Protein sequence: CASSSPGQGASTEAFF. The rearrangement joins TRBV11-2 to TRBJ1-1; 12 bases match TRBD1. V was clipped by 4 bases and J by 4 bases; unmatched bases: 7. CDR3 length: 16 amino acids. CDR1 and CDR2 from the germline V gene are SGHAT and FQNNGV.

The CDR3 here is CAWNSGTANEQYF. DNA for the CDR3: TGTGCCTGGAATAGCGGGACAGCCAACGAGCAGTACTTC. The chain joins TRBV30 to TRBJ2-7, with D tentatively TRBD2 (8 bases). In germline, CDR1 is GTSNPN, CDR2 SVGIG (reference sequence). V was cut by 4 bases and J by 5 bases, with 15 bases left in between. This CDR3 comprises 13 residues.

This clone was counted between two and nine times. The chain uses TRBV7-9 and TRBJ2-7; a possible D gene is TRBD2 (6 bases). Germline V gene lookup returns CDR1 SEHNR and CDR2 FQNEAQ (reference sequence). CDR3 size: 14 residues. Trimming left V 7 bases short and J 6 bases short, with 19 bases between. CDR3 DNA: TGTGCCAGCAACCTACTAGCAACCACTAGCGAGCAGTACTTC. It yields the protein CASNLLATTSEQYF.

The gene calls are TRBV4-1 and TRBJ1-1; 7 bases map to TRBD1. CDR3 size: 18 residues. In germline, CDR1 is MGHRA, CDR2 YSYEKL. V lost 4 bases, J lost 1 base, and 15 bases stayed unmatched. Here the CDR3 reads CASSPLPDRAGGNTEAFF. The DNA for the CDR3 is TGCGCCAGCAGCCCGCTCCCCGACAGGGCGGGTGGGAACACTGAAGCTTTCTTT.

The chain recombines TRBV13 with TRBJ2-7; 10 bases map to TRBD1. Germline V lookup: CDR1 PRHDT, CDR2 FYEKMQ (reference sequence). V lost 5 bases, J lost 3 bases, and 10 bases stayed unmatched. The CDR3 extends over 16 amino acids. The CDR3 nucleotides are TGTGCCAGCAGCCCAGAAGGGGGACAGGGGCTCTACGAGCAGTACTTC. Its protein product is CASSPEGGQGLYEQYF.

Only one count was recorded for this clone. The rearrangement joins TRBV10-3 to TRBJ2-2; maybe TRBD1 (5 bases). V dropped 6 bases and J dropped 3 bases, with 11 bases sitting between them. Germline values: CDR1 ENHRY, CDR2 SYGVKD. CDR3 length equals 14 residues. CDR3 sequence reads: CAIRGAPDTGELFF. The CDR3 region has the DNA TGTGCCATCAGAGGGGCTCCCGACACCGGGGAGCTGTTTTTT.

The chain uses TRBV4-1 and TRBJ2-1; 7 nucleotides agree with TRBD1. Unmatched junction bases numbered 3, after V lost 4 bases and J lost 6 bases. The CDR3 runs 13 residues. The germline CDR1 and CDR2 sequences are MGHRA and YSYEKL. The CDR3 region is CASSRQGGNEQFF. CDR3 coding DNA: TGCGCCAGCAGCCGACAGGGTGGCAATGAGCAGTTCTTC.

This chain connects TRBV30 to TRBJ2-7, with TRBD1 matching over 9 bases. With V trimmed by 5 bases and J by 8 bases, 13 bases remained unmatched. The CDR3 is 14 residues long. Per the germline V gene, CDR1 is GTSNPN and CDR2 is SVGIG (reference sequence). CDR3 region: CAWGETGGPGQQYF. As DNA, the CDR3 is TGTGCCTGGGGGGAAACAGGGGGCCCTGGGCAGCAGTACTTC.

The chain recombines TRBV19 with TRBJ2-1, with 9 positions matching TRBD1. Trimming at V came to 5 bases and at J to 6 bases, leaving 5 bases not matched to a gene. Germline CDR1 is LNHDA and CDR2 is SQIVND (reference sequence). This CDR3 comprises 14 residues. This CDR3 reads CASSDRDRANEQFF. The CDR3 nucleotides read TGTGCCAGTAGTGACCGGGACAGGGCCAATGAGCAGTTCTTC.

The chain employs TRBV30 and TRBJ1-1; D call uncertain. This CDR3 is 12 amino acids long. Germline V lookup: CDR1 GTSNPN, CDR2 SVGIG (reference sequence). V lost 5 bases and J 1 base, leaving 8 bases between the germline ends. CDR3 DNA: TGTGCCTGGCGGGGAGCGAACACTGAAGCTTTCTTT. Amino acids: CAWRGANTEAFF.

The gene calls are TRBV9 and TRBJ2-7, with a possible D match to TRBD2 (6 bases). Trimming removed 3 bases from V and 13 bases from J, with 17 bases in between. Per the germline V gene, CDR1 is SGDLS and CDR2 is YYNGEE. This CDR3 spans 12 amino acids. This chain's CDR3 is CASSGSGWGLYF. The CDR3 bases are TGTGCCAGCAGCGGCAGCGGGTGGGGACTCTACTTC.

The rearrangement uses TRBV24-1 and TRBJ2-1; 12 bases are a match to TRBD2. With 5 bases clipped from V and 7 bases from J, the junction kept 8 bases outside the gene matches. The CDR3 has 16 amino acids. Germline V gene lookup returns CDR1 KGHDR and CDR2 SFDVKD. CDR3 nucleotide sequence: TGTGCCACCAGTGGGAGACTAGCGGGAGAGAGGAATGAGCAGTTCTTC. This sequence encodes CATSGRLAGERNEQFF.

The chain uses TRBV3-1 (or the pseudogene TRBV3-2) and TRBJ2-1; D is possibly TRBD2 (5 bases). V was trimmed by 1 base and J by 4 bases, leaving 11 bases between them. The CDR3 runs to 15 residues. Germline V lookup: CDR1 LGHDT, CDR2 YNNKEL (reference sequence). The CDR3 is CASSQVASSYNEQFF. Written as DNA, the CDR3 is TGTGCCAGCAGCCAAGTCGCTAGCAGTTACAATGAGCAGTTCTTC.

The chain joins TRBV5-1 to TRBJ2-7, with TRBD2 identical over 13 bases. Germline assignment: CDR1 SGHRS and CDR2 YFSETQ. The CDR3 has 15 residues. The V segment lost 0 bases and the J segment 6 bases; nucleotides outside the gene matches: 3. CDR3 nucleotides: TGCGCCAGCAGCTTGGATGGACTAGCGGGAGCCGAGCAGTACTTC. Translated: CASSLDGLAGAEQYF.

The chain recombines TRBV5-5 with TRBJ1-5; D not resolved. This CDR3 spans 15 amino acids. V lost 0 bases to trimming and J lost 0 bases, with 7 bases between them. Germline CDR1 and CDR2: SGHKS and YYEKEE (reference sequence). The CDR3 bases are TGTGCCAGCAGCTTGGGGTGGCTTAGCAATCAGCCCCAGCATTTT. Translated: CASSLGWLSNQPQHF.